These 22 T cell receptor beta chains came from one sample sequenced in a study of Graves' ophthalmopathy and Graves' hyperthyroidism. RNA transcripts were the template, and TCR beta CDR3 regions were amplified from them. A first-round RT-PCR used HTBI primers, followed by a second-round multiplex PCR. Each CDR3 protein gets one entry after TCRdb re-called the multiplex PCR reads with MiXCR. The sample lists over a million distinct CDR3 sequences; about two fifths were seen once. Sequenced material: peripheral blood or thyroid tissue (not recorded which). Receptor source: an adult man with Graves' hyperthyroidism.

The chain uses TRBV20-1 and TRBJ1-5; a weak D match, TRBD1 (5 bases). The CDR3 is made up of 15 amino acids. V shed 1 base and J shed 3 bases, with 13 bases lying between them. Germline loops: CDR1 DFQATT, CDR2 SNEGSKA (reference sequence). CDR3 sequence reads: CSARVRGGVNQPQHF. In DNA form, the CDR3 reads TGCAGTGCTAGAGTTCGGGGGGGTGTCAATCAGCCCCAGCATTTT.

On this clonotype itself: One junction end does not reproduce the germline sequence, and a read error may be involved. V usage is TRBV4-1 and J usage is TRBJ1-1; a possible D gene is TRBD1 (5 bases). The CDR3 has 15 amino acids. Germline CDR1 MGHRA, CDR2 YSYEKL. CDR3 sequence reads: CASSHGGTLDTGAFF. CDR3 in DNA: TGCGCCAGCAGCCATGGGGGTACTTTGGACACTGGAGCTTTCTTT.

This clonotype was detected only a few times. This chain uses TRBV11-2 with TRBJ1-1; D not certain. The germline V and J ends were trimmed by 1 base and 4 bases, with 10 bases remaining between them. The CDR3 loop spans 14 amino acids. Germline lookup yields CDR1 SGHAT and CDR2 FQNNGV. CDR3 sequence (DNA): TGTGCCAGCAGCTTAGGTGAGGGTAGCACTGAAGCTTTCTTT. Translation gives CASSLGEGSTEAFF.

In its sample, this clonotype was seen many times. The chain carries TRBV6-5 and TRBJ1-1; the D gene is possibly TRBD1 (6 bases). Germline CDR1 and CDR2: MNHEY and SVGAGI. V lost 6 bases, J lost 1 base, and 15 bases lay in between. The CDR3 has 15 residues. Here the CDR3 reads CASRKIRGENTEAFF. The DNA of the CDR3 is TGTGCCAGCAGGAAAATCAGGGGTGAGAACACTGAAGCTTTCTTT.

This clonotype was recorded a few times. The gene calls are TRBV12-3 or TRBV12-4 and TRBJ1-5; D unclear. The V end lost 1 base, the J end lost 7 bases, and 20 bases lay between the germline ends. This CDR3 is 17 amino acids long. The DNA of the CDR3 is TGTGCCAGCAGTTTAGAGCGGGCGCGTCCCCACGAGCAGCCCCAGCATTTT. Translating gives CASSLERARPHEQPQHF.

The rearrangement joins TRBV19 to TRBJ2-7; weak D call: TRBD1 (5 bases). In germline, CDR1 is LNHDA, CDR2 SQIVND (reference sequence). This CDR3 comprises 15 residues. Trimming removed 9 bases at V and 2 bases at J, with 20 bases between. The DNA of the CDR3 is TGTGCCAGCAGCTCCCTGGGCAGGGCTCCCTACGAGCAGTACTTC. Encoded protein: CASSSLGRAPYEQYF.

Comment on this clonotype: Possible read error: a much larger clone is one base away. DNA of the CDR3: TGTGCCGGCAGCTTACGGGATCCCGCCTACGAGCAGTACTTC. This encodes CAGSLRDPAYEQYF. This chain links TRBV7-8 with TRBJ2-7, with D possibly TRBD2 on 5 matching bases. The CDR3 has 14 amino acids. Germline CDR1 reads SGHVS; CDR2 reads FQNEAQ.

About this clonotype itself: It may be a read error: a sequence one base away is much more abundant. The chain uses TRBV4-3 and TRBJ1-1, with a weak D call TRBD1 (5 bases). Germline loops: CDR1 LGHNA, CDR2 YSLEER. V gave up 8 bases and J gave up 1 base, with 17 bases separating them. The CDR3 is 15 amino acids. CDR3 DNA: TGCGCCAGCTCCAAGACCGGGGCAGCGAACACTGAAGCTTTCTTT. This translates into CASSKTGAANTEAFF.

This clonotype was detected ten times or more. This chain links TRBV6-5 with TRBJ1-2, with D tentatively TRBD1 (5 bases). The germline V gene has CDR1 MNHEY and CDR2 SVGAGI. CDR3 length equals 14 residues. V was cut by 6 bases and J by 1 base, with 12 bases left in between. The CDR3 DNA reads TGTGCCAGCAGGCCCGGGGGGGGTAACTATGGCTACACCTTC. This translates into CASRPGGGNYGYTF.

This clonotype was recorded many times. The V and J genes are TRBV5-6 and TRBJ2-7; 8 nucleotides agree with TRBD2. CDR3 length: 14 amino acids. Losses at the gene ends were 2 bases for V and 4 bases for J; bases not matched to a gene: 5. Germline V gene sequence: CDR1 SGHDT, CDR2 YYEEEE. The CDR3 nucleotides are TGTGCCAGCAGCTTCCCCCAGCGGGAGTACGAGCAGTACTTC. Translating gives CASSFPQREYEQYF.

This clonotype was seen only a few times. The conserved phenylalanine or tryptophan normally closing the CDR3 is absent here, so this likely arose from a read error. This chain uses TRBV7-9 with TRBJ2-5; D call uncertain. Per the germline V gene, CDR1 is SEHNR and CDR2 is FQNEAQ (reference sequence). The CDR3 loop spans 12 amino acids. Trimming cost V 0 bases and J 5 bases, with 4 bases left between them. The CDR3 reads CASSLARETQYL. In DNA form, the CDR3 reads TGTGCCAGCAGCTTAGCCCGGGAGACCCAGTACCTC.

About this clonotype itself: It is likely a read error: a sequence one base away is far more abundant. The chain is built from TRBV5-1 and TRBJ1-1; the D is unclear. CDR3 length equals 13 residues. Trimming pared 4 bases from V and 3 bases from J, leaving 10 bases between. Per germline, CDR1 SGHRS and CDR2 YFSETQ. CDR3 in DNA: TGCGCCAGCAGCCCCCCGTGGGACACTGAAGCTTTCTTT. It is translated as CASSPPWDTEAFF.

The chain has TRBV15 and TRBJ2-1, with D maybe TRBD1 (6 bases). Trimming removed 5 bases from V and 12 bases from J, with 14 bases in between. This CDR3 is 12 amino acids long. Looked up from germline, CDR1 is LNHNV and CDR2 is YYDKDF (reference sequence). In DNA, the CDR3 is TGTGCCACCAGCGCTAGGGACAACATGCAGTTCTTC. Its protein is CATSARDNMQFF.

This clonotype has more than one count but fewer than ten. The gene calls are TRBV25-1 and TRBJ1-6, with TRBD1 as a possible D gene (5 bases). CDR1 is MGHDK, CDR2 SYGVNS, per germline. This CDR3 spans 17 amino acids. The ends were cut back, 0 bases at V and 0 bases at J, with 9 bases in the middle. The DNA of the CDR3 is TGTGCCAGCAGTGAATATGACGGGGGCTCCTATAATTCACCCCTCCACTTT. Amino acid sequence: CASSEYDGGSYNSPLHF.

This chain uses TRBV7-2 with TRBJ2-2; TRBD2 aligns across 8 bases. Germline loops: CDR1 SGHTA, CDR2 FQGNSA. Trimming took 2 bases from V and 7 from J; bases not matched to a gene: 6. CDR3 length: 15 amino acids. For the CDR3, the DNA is TGTGCCAGCAGCTTATCGGGGGGGCGGGACGGGGAGCTGTTTTTT. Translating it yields CASSLSGGRDGELFF.

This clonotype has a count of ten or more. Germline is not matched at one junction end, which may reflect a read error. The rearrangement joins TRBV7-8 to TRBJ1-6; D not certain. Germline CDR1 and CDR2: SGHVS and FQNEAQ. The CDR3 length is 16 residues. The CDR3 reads CASSQVEMAYNSPLHF. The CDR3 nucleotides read TGCGCCAGCAGCCAAGTAGAGATGGCCTATAATTCACCCCTCCACTTT. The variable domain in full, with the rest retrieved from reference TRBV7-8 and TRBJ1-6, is GAGVSQSPRYKVAKRGQDVALRCDPISGHVSLFWYQQALGQGPEFLTYFQNEAQLDKSGLPSDRFFAERPEGSVSTLKIQRTQQEDSAVYLCASSQVEMAYNSPLHFGNGTRLTVT.

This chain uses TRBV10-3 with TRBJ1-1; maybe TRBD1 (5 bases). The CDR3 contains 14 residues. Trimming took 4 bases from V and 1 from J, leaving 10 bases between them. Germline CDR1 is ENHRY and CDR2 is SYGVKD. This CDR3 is CAISGGRRNTEAFF. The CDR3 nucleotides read TGTGCCATCAGTGGGGGACGCCGGAACACTGAAGCTTTCTTT.

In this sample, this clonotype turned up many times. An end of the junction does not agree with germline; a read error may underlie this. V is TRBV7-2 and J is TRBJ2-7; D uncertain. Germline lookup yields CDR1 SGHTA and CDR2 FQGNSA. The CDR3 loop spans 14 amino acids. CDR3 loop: CASSQDPQAYEQYF. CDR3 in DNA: TGCGCCAGCAGCCAAGACCCGCAGGCCTACGAGCAGTACTTC.

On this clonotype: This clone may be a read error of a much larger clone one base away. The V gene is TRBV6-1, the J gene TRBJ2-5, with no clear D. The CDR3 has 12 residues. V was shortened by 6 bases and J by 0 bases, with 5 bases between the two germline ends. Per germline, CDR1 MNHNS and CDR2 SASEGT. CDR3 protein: CASRHNQETQYF. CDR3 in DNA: TGTGCCAGCAGGCACAACCAAGAGACCCAGTACTTC.

CDR3 sequence reads: CAITEDSPNTEAFF. The CDR3 DNA reads TGTGCCATCACCGAGGACAGCCCGAACACTGAAGCTTTCTTT. The rearrangement joins TRBV10-3 to TRBJ1-1; D is perhaps TRBD1 (6 bases). Trimming took 7 bases from V and 1 from J, leaving 13 bases between them. In germline, CDR1 is ENHRY, CDR2 SYGVKD. There are 14 residues in the CDR3.

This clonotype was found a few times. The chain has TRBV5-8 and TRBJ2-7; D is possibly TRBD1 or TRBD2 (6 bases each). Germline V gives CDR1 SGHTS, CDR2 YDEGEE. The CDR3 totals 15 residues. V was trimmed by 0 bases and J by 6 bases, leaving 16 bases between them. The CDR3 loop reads CASSLGGGLGGEQYF. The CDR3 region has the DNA TGTGCCAGCAGCTTGGGAGGGGGGCTCGGAGGCGAGCAGTACTTC.

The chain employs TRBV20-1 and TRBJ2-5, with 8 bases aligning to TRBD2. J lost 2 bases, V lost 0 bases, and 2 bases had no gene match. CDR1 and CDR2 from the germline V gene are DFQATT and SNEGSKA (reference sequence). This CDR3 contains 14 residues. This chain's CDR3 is CSARESGGQETQYF. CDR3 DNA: TGCAGTGCTAGAGAATCGGGGGGGCAAGAGACCCAGTACTTC.